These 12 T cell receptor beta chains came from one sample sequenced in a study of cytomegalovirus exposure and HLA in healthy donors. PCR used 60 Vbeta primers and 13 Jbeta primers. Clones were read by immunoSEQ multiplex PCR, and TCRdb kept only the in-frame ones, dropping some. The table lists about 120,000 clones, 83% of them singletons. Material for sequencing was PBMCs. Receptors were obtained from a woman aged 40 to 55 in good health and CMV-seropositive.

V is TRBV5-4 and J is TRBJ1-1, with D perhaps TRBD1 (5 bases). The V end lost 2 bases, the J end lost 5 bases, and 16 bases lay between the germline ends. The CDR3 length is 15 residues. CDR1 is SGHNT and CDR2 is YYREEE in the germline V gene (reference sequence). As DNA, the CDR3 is TGTGCCAGCAGCTTCAGCTCAGGGTTAGGTACTGAAGCTTTCTTT. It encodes CASSFSSGLGTEAFF.

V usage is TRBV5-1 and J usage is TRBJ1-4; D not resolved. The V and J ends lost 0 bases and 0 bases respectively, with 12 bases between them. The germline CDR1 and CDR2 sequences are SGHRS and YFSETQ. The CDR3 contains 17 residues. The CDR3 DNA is TGCGCCAGCAGCTTGGCCTCGGGGTCCGCAACTAATGAAAAACTGTTTTTT. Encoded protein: CASSLASGSATNEKLFF.

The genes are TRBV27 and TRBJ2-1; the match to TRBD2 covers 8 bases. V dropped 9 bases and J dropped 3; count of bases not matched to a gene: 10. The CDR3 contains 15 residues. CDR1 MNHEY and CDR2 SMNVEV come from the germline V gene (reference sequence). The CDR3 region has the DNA TGTGCCAGTGCGTCGCGGGAGGCAATCTACAATGAGCAGTTCTTC. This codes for CASASREAIYNEQFF.

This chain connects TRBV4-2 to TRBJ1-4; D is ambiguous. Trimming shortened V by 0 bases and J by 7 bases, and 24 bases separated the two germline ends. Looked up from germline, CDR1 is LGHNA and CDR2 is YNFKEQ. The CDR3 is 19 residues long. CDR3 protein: CASSQDEGETLLGSEKLFF. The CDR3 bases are TGTGCCAGCAGCCAAGATGAGGGTGAAACTCTCCTGGGTAGTGAAAAACTGTTTTTT.

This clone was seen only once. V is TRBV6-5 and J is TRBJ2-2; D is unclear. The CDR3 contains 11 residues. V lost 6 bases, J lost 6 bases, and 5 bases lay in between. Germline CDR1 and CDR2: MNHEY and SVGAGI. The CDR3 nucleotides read TGTGCCAGCAGAAACTCCGGGGAGCTGTTTTTT. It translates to CASRNSGELFF.

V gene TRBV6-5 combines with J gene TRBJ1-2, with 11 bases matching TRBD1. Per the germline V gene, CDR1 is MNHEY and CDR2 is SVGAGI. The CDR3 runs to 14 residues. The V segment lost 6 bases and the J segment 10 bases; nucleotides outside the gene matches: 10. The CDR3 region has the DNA TGTGCCAGCAGCAAATCTCCGGGACAGGGGGACTACACCTTC. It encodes CASSKSPGQGDYTF.

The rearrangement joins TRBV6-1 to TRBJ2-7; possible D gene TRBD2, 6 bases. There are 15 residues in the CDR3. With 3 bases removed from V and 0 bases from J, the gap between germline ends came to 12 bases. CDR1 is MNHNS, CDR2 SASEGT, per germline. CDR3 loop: CASSDGSISSYEQYF. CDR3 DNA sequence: TGTGCCAGCAGTGACGGGAGCATCAGCTCCTACGAGCAGTACTTC.

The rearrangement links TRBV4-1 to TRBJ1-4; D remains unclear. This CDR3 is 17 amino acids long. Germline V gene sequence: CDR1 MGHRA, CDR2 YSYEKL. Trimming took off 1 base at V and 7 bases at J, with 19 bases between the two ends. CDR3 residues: CASSQGNILGVGEKLFF. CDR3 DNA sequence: TGCGCCAGCAGCCAAGGGAACATCCTCGGGGTGGGTGAAAAACTGTTTTTT.

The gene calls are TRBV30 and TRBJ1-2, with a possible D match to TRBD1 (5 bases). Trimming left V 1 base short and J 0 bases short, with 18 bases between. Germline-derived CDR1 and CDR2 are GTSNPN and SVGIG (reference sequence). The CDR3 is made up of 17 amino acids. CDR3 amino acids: CAWSGSGIGTPNYGYTF. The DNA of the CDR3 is TGTGCCTGGAGTGGATCCGGGATAGGGACTCCTAACTATGGCTACACCTTC.

The CDR3 nucleotides are TGTGCCAATCAACTCCGGTGGGACAGGGGAGATCACGAGCAGTACTTC. Its protein product is CANQLRWDRGDHEQYF. The chain employs TRBV28 and TRBJ2-7, with 10 bases fitting TRBD1. CDR1 and CDR2 from the germline V gene are MDHEN and SYDVKM. V was pared by 10 bases and J by 5 bases, with 17 bases of the junction left unmatched. The CDR3 runs 16 residues.

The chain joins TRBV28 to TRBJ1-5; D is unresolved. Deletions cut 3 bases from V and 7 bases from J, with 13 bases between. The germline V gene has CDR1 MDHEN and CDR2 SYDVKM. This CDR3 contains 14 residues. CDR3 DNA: TGTGCCAGCAGTTTCGCGGGTATGAGCCAGCCCCAGCATTTT. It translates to CASSFAGMSQPQHF. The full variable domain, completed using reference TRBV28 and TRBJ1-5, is DVKVTQSSRYLVKRTGEKVFLECVQDMDHENMFWYRQDPGLGLRLIYFSYDVKMKEKGDIPEGYSVSREKKERFSLILESASTNQTSMYLCASSFAGMSQPQHFGDGTRLSIL.

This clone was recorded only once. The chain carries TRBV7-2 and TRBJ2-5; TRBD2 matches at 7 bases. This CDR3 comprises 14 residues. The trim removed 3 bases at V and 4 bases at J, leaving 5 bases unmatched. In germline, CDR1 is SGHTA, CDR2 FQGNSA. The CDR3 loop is CASSLGPGGETQYF. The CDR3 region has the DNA TGTGCCAGCAGCTTGGGACCGGGGGGAGAGACCCAGTACTTC.